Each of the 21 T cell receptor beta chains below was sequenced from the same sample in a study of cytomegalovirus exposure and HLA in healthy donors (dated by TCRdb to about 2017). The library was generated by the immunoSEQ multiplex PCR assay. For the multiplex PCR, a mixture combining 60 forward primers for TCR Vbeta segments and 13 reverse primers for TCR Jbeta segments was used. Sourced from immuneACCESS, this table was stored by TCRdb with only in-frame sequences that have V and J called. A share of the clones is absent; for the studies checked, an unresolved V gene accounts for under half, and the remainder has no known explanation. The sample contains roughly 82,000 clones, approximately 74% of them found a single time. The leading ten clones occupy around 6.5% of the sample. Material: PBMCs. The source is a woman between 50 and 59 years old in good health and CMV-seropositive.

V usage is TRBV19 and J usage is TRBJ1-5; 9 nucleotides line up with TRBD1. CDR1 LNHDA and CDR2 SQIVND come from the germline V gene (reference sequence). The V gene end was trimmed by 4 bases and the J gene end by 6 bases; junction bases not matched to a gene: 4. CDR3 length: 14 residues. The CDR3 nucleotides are TGTGCCAGTAGTACCAGGACAGGGGCTCAGCCCCAGCATTTT. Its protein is CASSTRTGAQPQHF.

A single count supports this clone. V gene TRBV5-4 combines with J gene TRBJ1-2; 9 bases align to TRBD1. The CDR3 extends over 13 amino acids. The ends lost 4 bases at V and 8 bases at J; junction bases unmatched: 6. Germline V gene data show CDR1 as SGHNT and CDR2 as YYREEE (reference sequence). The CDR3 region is CASSQTGGVGYTF. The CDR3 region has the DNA TGTGCCAGCAGCCAGACAGGGGGGGTGGGCTACACCTTC.

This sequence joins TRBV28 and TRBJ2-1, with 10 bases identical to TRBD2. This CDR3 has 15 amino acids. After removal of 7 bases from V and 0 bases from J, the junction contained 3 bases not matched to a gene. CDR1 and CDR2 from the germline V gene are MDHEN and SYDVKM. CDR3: CASTSSGSSYNEQFF. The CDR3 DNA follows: TGTGCCAGCACCTCTAGCGGGAGCTCCTACAATGAGCAGTTCTTC.

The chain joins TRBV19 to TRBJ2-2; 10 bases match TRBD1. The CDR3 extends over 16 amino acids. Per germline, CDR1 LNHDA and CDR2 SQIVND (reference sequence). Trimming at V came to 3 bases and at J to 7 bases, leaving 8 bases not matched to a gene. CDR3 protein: CASSIFGTGVGGELFF. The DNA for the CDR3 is TGTGCCAGTAGTATCTTCGGGACAGGGGTGGGCGGGGAGCTGTTTTTT.

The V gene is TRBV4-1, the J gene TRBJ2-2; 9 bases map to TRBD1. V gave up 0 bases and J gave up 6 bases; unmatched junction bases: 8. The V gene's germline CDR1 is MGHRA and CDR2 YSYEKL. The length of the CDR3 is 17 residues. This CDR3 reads CASSQDRGTGRSGELFF. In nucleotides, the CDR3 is TGCGCCAGCAGCCAAGATAGGGGGACAGGGAGATCCGGGGAGCTGTTTTTT.

CDR3 region: CASSLGAGQPQETQYF. For the CDR3, the DNA is TGTGCCAGCAGCTTAGGGGCCGGACAGCCTCAAGAGACCCAGTACTTC. The chain links TRBV7-9 to TRBJ2-5; D may be TRBD1 (6 bases). The ends were cut back, 1 base at V and 2 bases at J, with 14 bases in the middle. Per germline, CDR1 SEHNR and CDR2 FQNEAQ (reference sequence). The CDR3 is 16 residues long.

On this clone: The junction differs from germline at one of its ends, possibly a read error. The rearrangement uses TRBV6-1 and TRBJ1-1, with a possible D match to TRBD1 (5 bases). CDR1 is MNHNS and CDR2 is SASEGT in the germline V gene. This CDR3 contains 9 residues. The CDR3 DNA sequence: TGTGCCAGCACGGGGGGGTTTTCCTTT. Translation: CASTGGFSF.

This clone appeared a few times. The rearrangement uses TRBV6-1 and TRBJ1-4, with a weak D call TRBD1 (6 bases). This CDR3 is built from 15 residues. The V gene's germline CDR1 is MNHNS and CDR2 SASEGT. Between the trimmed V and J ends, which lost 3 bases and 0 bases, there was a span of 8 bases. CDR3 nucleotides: TGTGCCAGCAGTGACTACAGGGCAACTAATGAAAAACTGTTTTTT. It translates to CASSDYRATNEKLFF.

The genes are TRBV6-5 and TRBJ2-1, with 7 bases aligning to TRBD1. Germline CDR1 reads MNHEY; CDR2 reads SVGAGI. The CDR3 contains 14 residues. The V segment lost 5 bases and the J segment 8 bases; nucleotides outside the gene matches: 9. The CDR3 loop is CASSTFTGAYEQFF. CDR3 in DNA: TGTGCCAGCAGTACATTTACAGGGGCCTATGAGCAGTTCTTC.

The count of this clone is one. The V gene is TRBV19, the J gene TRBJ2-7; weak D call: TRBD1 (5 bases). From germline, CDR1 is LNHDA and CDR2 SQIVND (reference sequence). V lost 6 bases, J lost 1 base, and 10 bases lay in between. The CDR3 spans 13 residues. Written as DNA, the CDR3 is TGTGCCAGTAGACCCGGACATTCCTACGAGCAGTACTTC. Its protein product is CASRPGHSYEQYF.

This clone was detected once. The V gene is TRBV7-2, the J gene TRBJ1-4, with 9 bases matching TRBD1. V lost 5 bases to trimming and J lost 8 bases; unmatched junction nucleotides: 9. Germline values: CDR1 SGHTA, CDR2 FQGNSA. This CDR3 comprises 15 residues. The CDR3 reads CASSLTGTGIEKLFF. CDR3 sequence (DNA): TGTGCCAGCAGCCTAACCGGGACAGGGATAGAAAAACTGTTTTTT.

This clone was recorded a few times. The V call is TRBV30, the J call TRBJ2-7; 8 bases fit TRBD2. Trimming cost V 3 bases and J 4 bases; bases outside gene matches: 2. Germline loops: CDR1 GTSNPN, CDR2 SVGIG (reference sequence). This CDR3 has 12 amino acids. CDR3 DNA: TGTGCCTGGAGGCGGGGGGCTTACGAGCAGTACTTC. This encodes CAWRRGAYEQYF. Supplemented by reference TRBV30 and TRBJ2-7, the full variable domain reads SQTIHQWPATLVQPVGSPLSLECTVEGTSNPNLYWYRQAAGRGLQLLFYSVGIGQISSEVPQNLSASRPQDRQFILSSKKLLLSDSGFYLCAWRRGAYEQYFGPGTRLTVT.

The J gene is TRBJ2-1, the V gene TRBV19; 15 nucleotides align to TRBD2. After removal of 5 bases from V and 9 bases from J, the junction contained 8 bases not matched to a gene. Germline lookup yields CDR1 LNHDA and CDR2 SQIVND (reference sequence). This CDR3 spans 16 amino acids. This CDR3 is CASSPRTSGRAPEQFF. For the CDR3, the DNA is TGTGCCAGTAGTCCTCGGACTAGCGGGAGGGCCCCTGAGCAGTTCTTC.

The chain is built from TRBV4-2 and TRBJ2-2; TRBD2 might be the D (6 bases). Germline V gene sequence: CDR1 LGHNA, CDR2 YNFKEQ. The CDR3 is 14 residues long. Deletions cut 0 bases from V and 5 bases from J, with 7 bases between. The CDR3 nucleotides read TGTGCCAGCAGCCAAGAACTAGCAACCGGGGAGCTGTTTTTT. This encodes CASSQELATGELFF.

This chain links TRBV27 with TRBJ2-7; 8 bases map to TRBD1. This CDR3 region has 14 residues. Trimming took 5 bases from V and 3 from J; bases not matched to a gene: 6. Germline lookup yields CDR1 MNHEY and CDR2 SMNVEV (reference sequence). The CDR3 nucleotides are TGTGCCAGCAGTCGGCGGACAGGGAACTACGAGCAGTACTTC. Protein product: CASSRRTGNYEQYF.

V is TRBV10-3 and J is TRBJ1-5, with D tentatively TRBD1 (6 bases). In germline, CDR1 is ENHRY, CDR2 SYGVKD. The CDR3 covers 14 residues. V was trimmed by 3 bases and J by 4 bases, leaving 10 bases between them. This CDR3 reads CAISDRGMNQPQHF. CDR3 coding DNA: TGTGCCATCAGTGATAGGGGGATGAATCAGCCCCAGCATTTT.

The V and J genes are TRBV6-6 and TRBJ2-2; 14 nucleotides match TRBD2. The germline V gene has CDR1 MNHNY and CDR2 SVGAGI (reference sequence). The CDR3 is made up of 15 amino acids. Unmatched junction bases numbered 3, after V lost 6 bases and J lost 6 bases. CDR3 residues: CASSWTSGRPGELFF. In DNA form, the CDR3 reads TGTGCCAGCAGCTGGACTAGCGGGAGGCCCGGGGAGCTGTTTTTT.

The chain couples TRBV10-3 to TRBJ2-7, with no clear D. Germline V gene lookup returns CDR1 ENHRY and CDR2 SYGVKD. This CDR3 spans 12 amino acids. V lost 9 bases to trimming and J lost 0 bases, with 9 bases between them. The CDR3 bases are TGTGCCATTAAGACACTCTCCTACGAGCAGTACTTC. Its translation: CAIKTLSYEQYF.

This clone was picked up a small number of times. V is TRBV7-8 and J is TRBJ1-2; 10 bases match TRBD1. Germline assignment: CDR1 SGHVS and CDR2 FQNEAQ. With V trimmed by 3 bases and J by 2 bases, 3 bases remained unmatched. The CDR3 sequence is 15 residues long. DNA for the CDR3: TGTGCCAGCAGCTTGGACAGGGGGGAGAACTATGGCTACACCTTC. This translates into CASSLDRGENYGYTF.

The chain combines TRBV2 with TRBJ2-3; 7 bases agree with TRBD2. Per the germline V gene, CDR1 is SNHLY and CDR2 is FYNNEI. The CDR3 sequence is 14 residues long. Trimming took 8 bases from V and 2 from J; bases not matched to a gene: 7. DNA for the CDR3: TGTGCCAGCTTGCGGGAGAGGATCACAGATACGCAGTATTTT. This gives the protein CASLRERITDTQYF.

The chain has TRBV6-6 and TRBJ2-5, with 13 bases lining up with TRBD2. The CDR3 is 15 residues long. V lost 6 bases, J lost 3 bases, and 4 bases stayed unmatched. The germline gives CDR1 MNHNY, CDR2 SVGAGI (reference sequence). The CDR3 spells CASRGLAGKEETQYF. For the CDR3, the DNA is TGTGCCAGCAGGGGACTAGCGGGAAAGGAAGAGACCCAGTACTTC.